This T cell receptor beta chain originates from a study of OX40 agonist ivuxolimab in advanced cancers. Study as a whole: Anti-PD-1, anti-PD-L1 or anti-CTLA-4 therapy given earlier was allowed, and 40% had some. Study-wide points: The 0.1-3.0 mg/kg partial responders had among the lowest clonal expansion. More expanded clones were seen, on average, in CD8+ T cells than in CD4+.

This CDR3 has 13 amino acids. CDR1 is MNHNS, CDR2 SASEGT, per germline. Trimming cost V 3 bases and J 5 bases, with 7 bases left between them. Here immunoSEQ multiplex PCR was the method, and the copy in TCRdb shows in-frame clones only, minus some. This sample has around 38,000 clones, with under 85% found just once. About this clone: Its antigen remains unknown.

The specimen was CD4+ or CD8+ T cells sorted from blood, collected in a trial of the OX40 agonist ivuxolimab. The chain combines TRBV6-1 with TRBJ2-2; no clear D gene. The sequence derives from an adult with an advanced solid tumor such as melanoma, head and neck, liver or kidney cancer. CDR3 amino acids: CASSDRVTGELFF. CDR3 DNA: TGTGCCAGCAGTGATAGGGTTACCGGGGAGCTGTTTTTT.